These 8 T cell receptor beta chains share one sample of origin, sequenced in a study of blood T cell repertoires in COVID-19. Here immunoSEQ multiplex PCR was the method, and the copy in TCRdb shows in-frame clones only, minus some. This sample has 130,000 or so clones, with 70% to 85% found just once. The specimen was peripheral blood. The receptors were gathered from a woman in her fifties or sixties with acute or convalescent COVID-19.

The genes are TRBV4-1 and TRBJ2-3, with TRBD1 as a possible D gene (5 bases). V was pared by 0 bases and J by 9 bases, with 13 bases between. There are 14 residues in the CDR3. Germline loops: CDR1 MGHRA, CDR2 YSYEKL. CDR3 residues: CASSQDRAASTQYF. The CDR3 DNA reads TGCGCCAGCAGCCAAGACAGGGCTGCGAGCACGCAGTATTTT.

The chain uses TRBV27 and TRBJ2-5; D might be TRBD1 (6 bases). V was cut by 10 bases and J by 3 bases, with 12 bases left in between. Germline V CDR1 and CDR2: MNHEY, SMNVEV (reference sequence). The CDR3 sequence is 12 residues long. The CDR3 coding sequence is TGTGCCACCGGCGAGGGGGAAGAGACCCAGTACTTC. It encodes CATGEGEETQYF.

The rearrangement uses TRBV6-5 and TRBJ2-2; 10 bases map to TRBD1. The CDR3 loop spans 15 amino acids. Looked up from germline, CDR1 is MNHEY and CDR2 is SVGAGI. Trimming took 7 bases from V and 6 from J; bases not matched to a gene: 8. CDR3 in amino acids: CASTLGTGVPGELFF. The CDR3 DNA is TGTGCCAGCACGCTAGGGACAGGGGTGCCCGGGGAGCTGTTTTTT.

The CDR3 spells CASSFQGKDSPLHF. CDR3 nucleotide sequence: TGTGCCAGCAGCTTTCAGGGAAAGGATTCACCCCTCCACTTT. The chain joins TRBV7-2 to TRBJ1-6, with D perhaps matching TRBD1 (5 bases). The CDR3 totals 14 residues. Germline CDR1 SGHTA, CDR2 FQGNSA. V lost 3 bases, J lost 8 bases, and 11 bases lay in between.

The rearrangement joins TRBV20-1 to TRBJ2-1; a possible D gene is TRBD2 (6 bases). Trimming shortened V by 5 bases and J by 14 bases, and 16 bases separated the two germline ends. CDR1 DFQATT and CDR2 SNEGSKA come from the germline V gene (reference sequence). The CDR3 loop spans 11 amino acids. CDR3 residues: CSASGLTRKFF. CDR3 coding DNA: TGCAGTGCTTCGGGACTTACGAGGAAGTTCTTC.

The chain couples TRBV27 to TRBJ2-7, with a possible D match to TRBD1 (6 bases). The CDR3 is made up of 18 amino acids. The V gene lost 4 bases and the J gene lost 2 bases, with 24 bases spanning the gap. Germline CDR1 is MNHEY and CDR2 is SMNVEV (reference sequence). The CDR3 protein is CASSSPSGHPKGAYEQYF. DNA for the CDR3: TGTGCCAGCAGTTCCCCTTCGGGACACCCAAAAGGGGCCTACGAGCAGTACTTC.

This rearrangement joins TRBV29-1 to TRBJ2-5; D is perhaps TRBD2 (6 bases). This CDR3 has 12 amino acids. Germline loops: CDR1 SQVTM, CDR2 ANQGSEA. V was shortened by 4 bases and J by 5 bases, with 11 bases between the two germline ends. In DNA form, the CDR3 reads TGCAGCGTTGGCGGGGCTCGTGAGACCCAGTACTTC. It translates to CSVGGARETQYF.

V usage is TRBV29-1 and J usage is TRBJ2-5; D uncertain. This CDR3 contains 12 residues. V was cut by 4 bases and J by 1 base, with 7 bases left in between. Germline CDR1 SQVTM, CDR2 ANQGSEA. CDR3 DNA sequence: TGCAGCGTTGCGAGTACCCAAGAGACCCAGTACTTC. This gives the protein CSVASTQETQYF.